Reported below is one TCR beta chain. Original processing notes: It was from reference gene primer amplification that nucleated cell counts were estimated. Sequencing was performed with immunoSEQ multiplex PCR; in TCRdb, only in-frame clones are kept and a portion is missing. V and J calls and clone size come straight from that table; D and trimming were deduced from the DNA. The sample has 80,000 to 90,000 clones; roughly 78% are singletons. These data come from a study of blood T cell repertoires in COVID-19. Sequenced: peripheral blood. The receptor was derived from a woman older than 75 with acute or convalescent COVID-19.

The CDR3: CSVEDGSSYEQYF. Here the CDR3 DNA reads TGCAGCGTTGAAGATGGCAGCTCCTACGAGCAGTACTTC. The gene calls are TRBV29-1 and TRBJ2-7; D is undetermined. The CDR3 covers 13 residues. Trimming removed 0 bases at V and 0 bases at J, with 6 bases between. Germline V lookup: CDR1 SQVTM, CDR2 ANQGSEA.